This T cell receptor beta chain was obtained from a study of blood T cell repertoires in COVID-19. Study as a whole: There were acute and convalescent COVID-19 samples, and they came from the United States, Italy and Spain. Sample material is recorded as cDNA or gDNA derived from T cells, B-cell-depleted T cells, or PBMCs.

Trimming stripped 2 bases from V and 6 bases from J, with 14 bases between. This CDR3 comprises 14 residues. The V gene's germline CDR1 is SGHRS and CDR2 YFSETQ. In the source study's methods: Scientists estimated how many nucleated cells there were by amplifying reference gene primers. The method was immunoSEQ multiplex PCR; TCRdb's version includes in-frame clones alone and lacks a portion of them. D and trimming come from the DNA, and the V and J calls and clone size come from that table. The data hold 150,000 to 200,000 clones, with about 80% observed a single time. The sequence came from a woman aged 70-85 years with acute or convalescent COVID-19. Input material: peripheral blood. The chain combines TRBV5-1 with TRBJ1-1, with TRBD1 as a possible D gene (6 bases). The CDR3 nucleotides are TGCGCCAGCAGCTTCAGGGAGAAGGGGGCTGAAGCTTTCTTT. This codes for CASSFREKGAEAFF.